What follows are 26 T cell receptor beta chains derived from one specimen sequenced in a study of cytomegalovirus exposure and HLA in healthy donors. Both 60 Vbeta primers and 13 Jbeta primers went into the PCR. Sequencing was performed with immunoSEQ multiplex PCR; in TCRdb, only in-frame clones are kept and a portion is missing. Of about 180,000 clones in the sample, just over 75% were seen once. The sequenced sample was PBMCs. The receptor source for this set is a woman aged 30 to 39 in good health and CMV-seropositive.

The V gene is TRBV2, the J gene TRBJ2-1; TRBD1 matches 8 bases. Germline CDR1 and CDR2: SNHLY and FYNNEI. The CDR3 covers 14 residues. V gave up 9 bases and J gave up 2 bases; unmatched junction bases: 6. The CDR3, as DNA: TGTGCCAGACAGGGGGAGATAACCTACAATGAGCAGTTCTTC. Translated: CARQGEITYNEQFF.

The chain uses TRBV28 and TRBJ2-5; D unclear. Germline V lookup: CDR1 MDHEN, CDR2 SYDVKM. V was trimmed by 1 base and J by 5 bases, leaving 5 bases between them. This CDR3 has 12 residues. The CDR3 DNA is TGTGCCAGCAGTTTATTACACGAGACCCAGTACTTC. This translates into CASSLLHETQYF.

CDR3 amino acids: CASSVDSNYGYTF. The CDR3 DNA sequence: TGCGCCAGCAGCGTGGACAGTAACTATGGCTACACCTTC. This chain links TRBV5-1 with TRBJ1-2, with D possibly matching TRBD1 (6 bases). The CDR3 is made up of 13 amino acids. Germline values: CDR1 SGHRS, CDR2 YFSETQ. Trimming took 4 bases from V and 1 from J, leaving 8 bases between them.

The table lists this clone with a few counts. This chain joins TRBV5-1 and TRBJ1-2, with 7 bases identical to TRBD1. Germline V gene lookup returns CDR1 SGHRS and CDR2 YFSETQ. V was clipped by 4 bases and J by 2 bases; unmatched bases: 5. The CDR3 is 14 amino acids. This CDR3 is CASSQLQGNYGYTF. In nucleotides, the CDR3 is TGCGCCAGCAGCCAACTACAGGGGAACTATGGCTACACCTTC.

This clone was seen a single time. The J gene is TRBJ2-7, the V gene TRBV11-2; 7 bases are a match to TRBD2. This CDR3 has 13 residues. Germline V gene sequence: CDR1 SGHAT, CDR2 FQNNGV. Losses at the gene ends were 3 bases for V and 3 bases for J; bases not matched to a gene: 2. CDR3 sequence reads: CASSLWGGYEQYF. The CDR3 region has the DNA TGTGCCAGCAGCTTGTGGGGGGGCTACGAGCAGTACTTC.

This clone was detected once. This rearrangement joins TRBV11-2 to TRBJ2-5; a weak D match, TRBD1 (6 bases). Germline loops: CDR1 SGHAT, CDR2 FQNNGV. The CDR3 consists of 14 residues. Trimming took 2 bases from V and 4 from J, leaving 11 bases between them. The CDR3 DNA follows: TGTGCCAGCAGCTTAACAGGGATTCCAGAGACCCAGTACTTC. Translating gives CASSLTGIPETQYF. The full variable domain, in which reference TRBV11-2 and TRBJ2-5 provide the parts outside the CDR3, is EAGVAQSPRYKIIEKRQSVAFWCNPISGHATLYWYQQILGQGPKLLIQFQNNGVVDDSQLPKDRFSAERLKGVDSTLKIQPAKLEDSAVYLCASSLTGIPETQYFGPGTRLLVL.

The chain's CDR3 is CASSYYYGGEKTYEQYF. The CDR3 coding sequence is TGTGCCAGCAGCTATTACTACGGGGGGGAAAAGACCTACGAGCAGTACTTC. This chain joins TRBV7-8 and TRBJ2-7; 8 nucleotides align to TRBD2. CDR1 and CDR2 (germline): SGHVS, FQNEAQ. Germline trimming cut 4 bases from V and 2 bases from J; bases unmatched to any gene: 13. The length of the CDR3 is 17 residues.

This sequence joins TRBV7-2 and TRBJ2-7; D remains ambiguous. V gave up 2 bases and J gave up 6 bases, with 11 bases separating them. Germline CDR1 is SGHTA and CDR2 is FQGNSA. This CDR3 has 13 amino acids. CDR3 region: CASSLSLAVEQYF. CDR3 coding DNA: TGTGCCAGCAGCTTATCCCTCGCGGTCGAGCAGTACTTC. Supplemented by reference TRBV7-2 and TRBJ2-7, the full variable domain reads GAGVSQSPSNKVTEKGKDVELRCDPISGHTALYWYRQSLGQGLEFLIYFQGNSAPDKSGLPSDRFSAERTGGSVSTLTIQRTQQEDSAVYLCASSLSLAVEQYFGPGTRLTVT.

V usage is TRBV7-8 and J usage is TRBJ2-3; 11 positions match TRBD2. This CDR3 is 17 amino acids long. With V trimmed by 5 bases and J by 4 bases, 11 bases remained unmatched. Germline loops: CDR1 SGHVS, CDR2 FQNEAQ. This chain's CDR3 is CASSLRLAGSWADTQYF. For the CDR3, the DNA is TGTGCCAGCAGCCTACGACTAGCGGGAAGTTGGGCAGATACGCAGTATTTT. The whole variable domain, remainder taken from reference TRBV7-8 and TRBJ2-3, is GAGVSQSPRYKVAKRGQDVALRCDPISGHVSLFWYQQALGQGPEFLTYFQNEAQLDKSGLPSDRFFAERPEGSVSTLKIQRTQQEDSAVYLCASSLRLAGSWADTQYFGPGTRLTVL.

The gene calls are TRBV6-6 and TRBJ2-1, with 10 bases matching TRBD2. This CDR3 comprises 15 residues. The ends lost 2 bases at V and 8 bases at J; junction bases unmatched: 6. Germline values: CDR1 MNHNY, CDR2 SVGAGI (reference sequence). CDR3 residues: CASSYRSSGSDEQFF. CDR3 nucleotide sequence: TGTGCCAGCAGTTACAGGTCTAGCGGGAGCGATGAGCAGTTCTTC.

V gene TRBV19 combines with J gene TRBJ1-4, with 7 positions matching TRBD1. V lost 5 bases to trimming and J lost 8 bases; unmatched junction nucleotides: 11. Germline V CDR1 and CDR2: LNHDA, SQIVND (reference sequence). This CDR3 region has 15 residues. CDR3 bases: TGTGCCAGTAGTCCCCAGGGACAGATCCGGGAAAAACTGTTTTTT. Amino acids: CASSPQGQIREKLFF.

The V gene is TRBV7-8, the J gene TRBJ1-1; D not certain. Germline lookup yields CDR1 SGHVS and CDR2 FQNEAQ. The CDR3 has 15 residues. V was trimmed by 2 bases and J by 0 bases, leaving 10 bases between them. The CDR3 DNA reads TGTGCCAGCAGCTTAAATGTGGCAGTGAACACTGAAGCTTTCTTT. Residues: CASSLNVAVNTEAFF.

The chain employs TRBV15 and TRBJ1-2, with D tentatively TRBD1 (5 bases). CDR1 is LNHNV, CDR2 YYDKDF, per germline (reference sequence). Trimming pared 0 bases from V and 6 bases from J, leaving 5 bases between. This CDR3 contains 12 residues. CDR3 sequence: CATSREQDGYTF. The CDR3 DNA is TGTGCCACCAGCAGAGAACAGGATGGCTACACCTTC.

This chain joins TRBV5-4 and TRBJ2-5, with 7 bases fitting TRBD1. The length of the CDR3 is 14 residues. Germline V gene data show CDR1 as SGHNT and CDR2 as YYREEE (reference sequence). The V segment lost 4 bases and the J segment 4 bases; nucleotides outside the gene matches: 7. CDR3 coding DNA: TGTGCCAGCAGCAAATTGTCAGGGGGAGAGACCCAGTACTTC. Protein: CASSKLSGGETQYF.

This chain connects TRBV18 to TRBJ2-7, with TRBD1 matching over 7 bases. The CDR3 covers 16 residues. The V and J ends lost 0 bases and 0 bases, in that order; junction bases with no gene match: 5. Germline V CDR1 and CDR2: KGHSH, LQKENI. CDR3 amino acids: CASSPPDRLNSYEQYF. In DNA, the CDR3 is TGTGCCAGCTCACCACCGGACAGGCTGAACTCCTACGAGCAGTACTTC.

The V and J genes are TRBV5-1 and TRBJ2-5, with 15 bases that match TRBD2. CDR1 and CDR2 (germline): SGHRS, YFSETQ. The V and J ends lost 4 bases and 4 bases, in that order; junction bases with no gene match: 5. This CDR3 contains 16 residues. CDR3 region: CASSMGLAGGRETQYF. The CDR3 bases are TGCGCCAGCAGCATGGGACTAGCGGGAGGACGAGAGACCCAGTACTTC.

J is TRBJ2-5 and V is TRBV27, with a tentative D call TRBD2 (5 bases). The germline V and J ends were trimmed by 5 bases and 2 bases, with 12 bases remaining between them. The CDR3 has 14 amino acids. CDR1 MNHEY and CDR2 SMNVEV come from the germline V gene (reference sequence). The chain's CDR3 is CASSPGVGQETQYF. The CDR3 nucleotides are TGTGCCAGCAGTCCCGGGGTCGGTCAAGAGACCCAGTACTTC.

The rearrangement joins TRBV5-6 to TRBJ2-5; D is unresolved. Germline CDR1 and CDR2: SGHDT and YYEEEE. V lost 0 bases and J 6 bases, leaving 12 bases between the germline ends. The CDR3 spans 14 residues. CDR3 DNA: TGTGCCAGCAGCTTGGAGCGCGCCGTACAGACCCAGTACTTC. Residues: CASSLERAVQTQYF.

The V call is TRBV13, the J call TRBJ1-2; TRBD1 might be the D (5 bases). The CDR3 runs 14 residues. Trimming removed 4 bases from V and 6 bases from J, with 15 bases in between. Germline CDR1 and CDR2: PRHDT and FYEKMQ (reference sequence). In DNA, the CDR3 is TGTGCCAGCAGCTCAGCGTGGGGGGATAATGGCTACACCTTC. It is translated as CASSSAWGDNGYTF.

The chain carries TRBV29-1 and TRBJ2-7, with TRBD2 as a possible D gene (5 bases). CDR3 size: 12 residues. Trimming shortened V by 7 bases and J by 2 bases, and 12 bases separated the two germline ends. Germline V gene sequence: CDR1 SQVTM, CDR2 ANQGSEA. The CDR3 bases are TGCAGCGGGGGAGAGTTCGCCTACGAGCAGTACTTC. Residues: CSGGEFAYEQYF.

This chain connects TRBV11-2 to TRBJ1-4, with D perhaps matching TRBD1 (6 bases). CDR3 length: 16 amino acids. Trimming left V 1 base short and J 4 bases short, with 13 bases between. The germline V gene has CDR1 SGHAT and CDR2 FQNNGV. CDR3 DNA sequence: TGTGCCAGCAGCTTAGTTCCTAGGACAGTTAATGAAAAACTGTTTTTT. As protein: CASSLVPRTVNEKLFF.

This clone was recorded once. The CDR3 reads CASSSFQRDQETQYF. In nucleotides, the CDR3 is TGTGCCAGCAGCTCATTCCAGCGGGACCAAGAGACCCAGTACTTC. The chain is built from TRBV5-4 and TRBJ2-5; a weak D match, TRBD2 (6 bases). Germline V lookup: CDR1 SGHNT, CDR2 YYREEE (reference sequence). V was pared by 3 bases and J by 0 bases, with 12 bases between. CDR3 size: 15 residues.

The chain joins TRBV5-8 to TRBJ1-1; 7 bases are a match to TRBD1. Trimming at V came to 3 bases and at J to 4 bases, leaving 12 bases not matched to a gene. From germline, CDR1 is SGHTS and CDR2 YDEGEE. The CDR3 is 16 residues long. The CDR3 protein is CASSWAVGQAITEAFF. In DNA form, the CDR3 reads TGTGCCAGCAGCTGGGCCGTTGGACAGGCAATCACTGAAGCTTTCTTT.

CDR3 protein: CASSLGRTGYNEQFF. CDR3 DNA sequence: TGTGCCAGCAGCTTAGGGAGGACAGGGTACAATGAGCAGTTCTTC. This sequence joins TRBV11-3 and TRBJ2-1; 8 positions agree with TRBD1. V dropped 1 base and J dropped 4; count of bases not matched to a gene: 3. Germline values: CDR1 SGHNT, CDR2 YENEEA. The CDR3 runs to 15 residues.

The chain couples TRBV11-3 to TRBJ2-5, with D uncertain. The germline CDR1 and CDR2 sequences are SGHNT and YENEEA. Trimming took 1 base from V and 1 from J, leaving 10 bases between them. The CDR3 covers 15 residues. DNA for the CDR3: TGTGCCAGCAGCTTAGGGCCCAAACCCCAAGAGACCCAGTACTTC. Translated, it gives CASSLGPKPQETQYF.

The J gene is TRBJ2-1, the V gene TRBV4-2, with 9 nucleotides matching TRBD2. Trimming at V came to 0 bases and at J to 10 bases, leaving 4 bases not matched to a gene. Germline V gene data show CDR1 as LGHNA and CDR2 as YNFKEQ. CDR3 size: 14 residues. The DNA for the CDR3 is TGTGCCAGCAGCCAAGATAGCGGGAGAAGGGAGCAGTTCTTC. Translated, it gives CASSQDSGRREQFF.